The sequence of this T cell receptor beta chain was determined in a study of cytotoxic CD8 clonotypes in ibrutinib-treated CLL. About the research overall: Samples yielded averages of 255,043 productive templates and around 99,000 productive rearrangements. Study results and limitations: Patients had baseline clonality above age-matched healthy donors, and this clonality moved with circulating CD8+ T-cell counts.

Concerning this clone itself: Its matching antigen is unknown.

Data came from immunoSEQ multiplex PCR; TCRdb stores just in-frame clones and leaves some out. Altogether roughly 180,000 clones are present, less than 85% being singletons, with the ten largest covering 3.5% to 5.5%. Frozen-stored PBMCs produced 1.5 to 2.5 micrograms of genomic DNA for TCR beta libraries. The TCR was taken from a human donor with chronic lymphocytic leukemia. This specimen consisted of PBMCs, obtained after 24 months of ibrutinib treatment.

In DNA form, the CDR3 reads TGTGCCAGCCGGACCCTAGCGGGAGGTTTCGAGCAGTACTTC. This gives the protein CASRTLAGGFEQYF. The J gene is TRBJ2-7, the V gene TRBV28; TRBD2 agrees at 11 bases. Trimming took 8 bases from V and 6 from J; bases not matched to a gene: 9. In germline, CDR1 is MDHEN, CDR2 SYDVKM. This CDR3 is built from 14 residues.